This TCR beta chain is from a study of T cell responses to AZD1222 COVID-19 vaccine. Overall study results and limits: It should be noted that donors were predominantly white British and more often female, and clonal diversity was possibly underestimated. Baseline testing showed seropositivity in only five to seven AZD1222 recipients.

Details on this clone: Antigen: not known. The sample holds other DNA sequences that translate to the same CDR3.

V lost 4 bases and J lost 2, with 3 bases in between. CDR3 length: 11 amino acids. Assay: immunoSEQ multiplex PCR; the TCRdb copy retains only in-frame clones and omits some. The table has approximately 160,000 clones, 90% seen once. The V and J genes are TRBV12-3 or TRBV12-4 and TRBJ2-7, with D hard to call. The sequence came from an adult in good health. Sequencing was performed on peripheral blood, taken on day 0 of AZD1222 vaccination. The CDR3 DNA follows: TGTGCCAGCAGTTCGACCTACGAGCAGTACTTC. This encodes CASSSTYEQYF.